The 18 T cell receptor beta chains below all came from one sample that was sequenced in a study of low-dose radiotherapy and immunotherapy resistance in tumors. Time point in this sample: after trial treatment. As for treatment: LDRT plus nivolumab, ipilimumab, low-dose cyclophosphamide and aspirin (RACIN trial). A constant-region primer paired with the V-primer adapter amplified TCRs over approximately 18 PCR cycles. In TCRdb, the reads were re-called with MiXCR into one record per CDR3 protein. The repertoire holds approximately 52,000 distinct CDR3 sequences, with roughly a third as singletons. Here the sequenced sample was PBMCs, taken after low-dose radiotherapy plus immunotherapy. These TCRs come from a male donor with rectosigmoid adenocarcinoma.

This clonotype has only a few counts. The rearrangement joins TRBV28 to TRBJ2-5; tentatively, D is TRBD2 (5 bases). The CDR3 is 13 residues long. The germline gives CDR1 MDHEN, CDR2 SYDVKM. V was cut by 6 bases and J by 1 base, with 9 bases left in between. CDR3 residues: CASRAGGQETQYF. In DNA, the CDR3 is TGTGCCAGCAGGGCAGGAGGCCAAGAGACCCAGTACTTC.

The chain links TRBV6-4 to TRBJ2-2, with 10 bases that match TRBD2. This CDR3 has 17 residues. Per the germline V gene, CDR1 is MRHNA and CDR2 is SNTAGT. V gave up 4 bases and J gave up 3 bases; unmatched junction bases: 8. CDR3 protein: CASSVLAGVVDTGELFF. The DNA of the CDR3 is TGTGCCAGCAGTGTTCTAGCGGGAGTCGTTGACACCGGGGAGCTGTTTTTT.

The V gene is TRBV20-1, the J gene TRBJ2-7; 7 bases line up with TRBD2. Germline V gene lookup returns CDR1 DFQATT and CDR2 SNEGSKA (reference sequence). The CDR3 is 16 residues long. V was pared by 3 bases and J by 0 bases, with 11 bases of the junction left unmatched. The CDR3: CSARVLVGGYSYEQYF. The CDR3 bases are TGCAGTGCTAGGGTTTTGGTGGGAGGGTACTCCTACGAGCAGTACTTC.

The chain has TRBV12-3 or TRBV12-4 and TRBJ2-5; 9 bases are shared with TRBD1. With 3 bases clipped from V and 5 bases from J, the junction kept 7 bases outside the gene matches. CDR3 size: 15 residues. The CDR3 DNA reads as TGTGCCAGCAGTTTTGGACAGGGGAATTGGGAGACCCAGTACTTC. It yields the protein CASSFGQGNWETQYF.

V usage is TRBV7-2 and J usage is TRBJ2-3; 8 nucleotides match TRBD2. From germline, CDR1 is SGHTA and CDR2 FQGNSA. The CDR3 consists of 16 residues. V dropped 0 bases and J dropped 7; count of bases not matched to a gene: 9. The CDR3 loop is CASSLAQVSGSYTQYF. Written as DNA, the CDR3 is TGTGCCAGCAGCTTAGCGCAAGTGAGCGGGAGTTATACGCAGTATTTT. Supplemented by reference TRBV7-2 and TRBJ2-3, the full variable domain reads GAGVSQSPSNKVTEKGKDVELRCDPISGHTALYWYRQSLGQGLEFLIYFQGNSAPDKSGLPSDRFSAERTGGSVSTLTIQRTQQEDSAVYLCASSLAQVSGSYTQYFGPGTRLTVL.

DNA of the CDR3: TGTGCCAGCAAGCTAGCGGGAGCCCTAGGCACCGGGGAGCTGTTTTTT. This gives the protein CASKLAGALGTGELFF. The chain links TRBV5-4 to TRBJ2-2; 10 bases line up with TRBD2. The CDR3 is 16 amino acids. Germline CDR1 is SGHNT and CDR2 is YYREEE (reference sequence). The trim removed 6 bases at V and 4 bases at J, leaving 9 bases unmatched.

This clonotype was counted ten times or more. The V and J genes are TRBV7-6 and TRBJ2-1; no reliable D call. The CDR3 is made up of 13 amino acids. CDR1 SGHVS and CDR2 FNYEAQ come from the germline V gene. V was cut by 5 bases and J by 7 bases, with 12 bases left in between. Here the CDR3 reads CASSTTPLNEQFF. Here the CDR3 DNA reads TGTGCCAGCAGCACGACTCCCTTGAATGAGCAGTTCTTC.

This clonotype was counted only a few times. The J gene is TRBJ2-3, the V gene TRBV2, with unresolved D. CDR1 and CDR2 (germline): SNHLY, FYNNEI. This CDR3 comprises 12 residues. V dropped 5 bases and J dropped 5 bases, with 8 bases sitting between them. The CDR3 here is CASSYVVDTQYF. The CDR3 DNA is TGTGCCAGCAGTTATGTGGTAGATACGCAGTATTTT.

This clonotype was observed many times. The chain joins TRBV12-3 or TRBV12-4 to TRBJ2-3; 9 bases map to TRBD2. The CDR3 is 14 amino acids. The J segment lost 2 bases and the V segment lost 6 bases, leaving 3 bases of the junction unmatched. CDR3 sequence reads: CASSRGRATDTQYF. Written as DNA, the CDR3 is TGTGCCAGCAGCCGCGGGAGGGCCACAGATACGCAGTATTTT.

In regard to this clonotype: Given a far larger clone just one base away, this is likely a sequencing read error. This rearrangement joins TRBV6-2 or TRBV6-3 to TRBJ2-1; D is unresolved. CDR3 length: 13 amino acids. The V end lost 4 bases, the J end lost 10 bases, and 14 bases lay between the germline ends. CDR1 MNHEY and CDR2 SVGEGT come from the germline V gene. The CDR3 DNA follows: TGTGCCAGCAGTTTTTCCTTTAACTACGAGCAGTTCTTC. Amino acids: CASSFSFNYEQFF.

This clonotype was seen ten or more times. J is TRBJ2-7 and V is TRBV28; D not resolved. This CDR3 contains 13 residues. Trimming left V 2 bases short and J 1 base short, with 6 bases between. From germline, CDR1 is MDHEN and CDR2 SYDVKM. CDR3 sequence: CASSLAGSYEQYF. Written as DNA, the CDR3 is TGTGCCAGCAGTTTAGCAGGTTCCTACGAGCAGTACTTC.

This clonotype was recorded at least ten times. The chain combines TRBV7-8 with TRBJ2-5; D is ambiguous. Trimming removed 4 bases from V and 2 bases from J, with 14 bases in between. Germline V CDR1 and CDR2: SGHVS, FQNEAQ. This CDR3 spans 15 amino acids. CDR3 nucleotide sequence: TGTGCCAGCAGCTCGTCTTCTGATTTACAAGAGACCCAGTACTTC. As protein: CASSSSSDLQETQYF.

Details on this clonotype: Since a far larger clone is one base different, this is likely a read error. This sequence joins TRBV25-1 and TRBJ2-1; D is uncertain. The V gene's germline CDR1 is MGHDK and CDR2 SYGVNS. The CDR3 covers 13 residues. V was pared by 5 bases and J by 12 bases, with 17 bases between. The CDR3 nucleotides read TGTGCCAGCAGTTCAGGAACCGGCGGTGGGCAGTTCTTC. It codes for CASSSGTGGGQFF.

The chain recombines TRBV11-2 with TRBJ1-6; 7 bases map to TRBD1. The length of the CDR3 is 14 residues. CDR1 is SGHAT and CDR2 is FQNNGV in the germline V gene. V dropped 5 bases and J dropped 7; count of bases not matched to a gene: 5. CDR3 nucleotide sequence: TGTGCCAGCAGCCCCAGGGGGGGCAATTCACCCCTCCACTTT. Protein product: CASSPRGGNSPLHF.

This clonotype was recorded at least ten times. The genes are TRBV9 and TRBJ2-5; 8 positions agree with TRBD2. From germline, CDR1 is SGDLS and CDR2 YYNGEE. The CDR3 is 16 residues long. Trimming took 4 bases from V and 4 from J; bases not matched to a gene: 12. CDR3 sequence reads: CASSQSPSGGGETQYF. The CDR3, as DNA: TGTGCCAGCAGCCAATCCCCCAGCGGGGGTGGAGAGACCCAGTACTTC.

The rearrangement uses TRBV2 and TRBJ1-1; a weak D match, TRBD1 (5 bases). This CDR3 comprises 13 residues. V was pared by 8 bases and J by 1 base, with 11 bases between. Germline lookup yields CDR1 SNHLY and CDR2 FYNNEI. The CDR3 nucleotides read TGTGCCAGCGCAACCACAGGGAACACTGAAGCTTTCTTT. Translating gives CASATTGNTEAFF. The whole variable domain, filled in from reference TRBV2 and TRBJ1-1, reads EPEVTQTPSHQVTQMGQEVILRCVPISNHLYFYWYRQILGQKVEFLVSFYNNEISEKSEIFDDQFSVERPDGSNFTLKIRSTKLEDSAMYFCASATTGNTEAFFGQGTRLTVV.

A few counts support this clonotype. This chain connects TRBV6-2 or TRBV6-3 to TRBJ2-7; D unresolved. CDR3 size: 13 residues. The germline V gene encodes CDR1 MNHEY and CDR2 SVGEGT. V lost 3 bases, J lost 3 bases, and 9 bases lay in between. CDR3 DNA: TGTGCCAGCAGTTATGACACACTCTACGAGCAGTACTTC. As protein: CASSYDTLYEQYF.

This clonotype was recorded many times. This chain connects TRBV5-6 to TRBJ1-3; D unresolved. V lost 3 bases to trimming and J lost 1 base, with 14 bases between them. Germline V gives CDR1 SGHDT, CDR2 YYEEEE. The length of the CDR3 is 16 residues. CDR3 nucleotide sequence: TGTGCCAGCAGCTACCGCCGAGACTTATCTGGAAACACCATATATTTT. The encoded protein is CASSYRRDLSGNTIYF.